The subject of this entry is one TCR beta chain. The specificity of this receptor is unknown. Per-base qualities were not stored, and no clone one base away is much larger. These data come from a study of blood T cell repertoires in COVID-19 (dated by TCRdb to the early 2020s). Regarding the research as a whole: Samples covering the acute and convalescent phases of COVID-19 were provided by collaborators in the United States, Italy and Spain. The material from the prospective study consisted of cDNA or gDNA derived from T cells, B-cell-depleted T cells, or PBMCs. Deeply sampled blood TCRbeta repertoires from subjects exposed to, actively infected with, or recovered from COVID-19 were included in the dataset. The repertoires were made available in a free public database intended to serve as a resource for research on the immune response to SARS-CoV-2. Samples came from the ongoing ImmuneRACE study (first 160 participants) plus 1,254 subjects from 6 global collaborators. Sample metadata almost always included a de-identified subject ID, COVID-19 status, age in years and sex. HLA class I and class II types, where available, came from metadata supplied by the sample provider rather than from assay-based typing.

General findings and caveats noted by the study authors: Clinical and demographic metadata were provided uncurated, with the amount varying by source and participant.

CDR1 and CDR2 are drawn from the germline V gene: WSHSY, SAAADI. After removal of 3 bases from V and 6 bases from J, the junction retains 10 bases not matched to a gene. Inclusive of the bounding cysteine and phenylalanine, the CDR3 is 15 residues long. The only DNA kept is the CDR3, 45 bases in frame from the first base. Collaborating institutions collected whole blood in K2EDTA tubes following their own protocols. Collaborator samples were shipped for TCRbeta analysis as frozen whole blood, isolated PBMCs, or DNA extracted from either sample type. TCRbeta CDR3 regions were amplified from genomic DNA by means of the immunoSEQ Assay, a bias-controlled multiplex PCR. In the original analysis: Within the assay, amplification of reference gene primers was used to estimate how many nucleated cells each sample contained. Sequence reads were collapsed and filtered to measure the absolute abundance of every unique TCRbeta CDR3 rearrangement. For each sample, productive Simpson clonality was calculated as the square root of Simpson's diversity index across productive rearrangements. TCRdb provides this immuneACCESS table in a form limited to in-frame rearrangements. Some clones are lacking; in checked studies, under half of them reflect an unresolved V gene, and why the rest are absent is not known. V, J and clone size are those of that table, while D and trimming were read from the DNA. The sample data list 140,000 to 150,000 clones, and around 89% of these were observed just once. The ten biggest clones cover around 3% of the sample.

Sequencing was done on a sample of peripheral blood. The sequence came from a man aged 60 to 75 with active or convalescent COVID-19. In this chain, TRBV10-2 is recombined with TRBJ2-7; 8 junctional bases match TRBD2. The CDR3 amino acid sequence is: CASSDSGGPPSEQYF. The DNA reads TGCGCCAGCAGTGACTCGGGGGGGCCTCCTAGCGAGCAGTACTTC.